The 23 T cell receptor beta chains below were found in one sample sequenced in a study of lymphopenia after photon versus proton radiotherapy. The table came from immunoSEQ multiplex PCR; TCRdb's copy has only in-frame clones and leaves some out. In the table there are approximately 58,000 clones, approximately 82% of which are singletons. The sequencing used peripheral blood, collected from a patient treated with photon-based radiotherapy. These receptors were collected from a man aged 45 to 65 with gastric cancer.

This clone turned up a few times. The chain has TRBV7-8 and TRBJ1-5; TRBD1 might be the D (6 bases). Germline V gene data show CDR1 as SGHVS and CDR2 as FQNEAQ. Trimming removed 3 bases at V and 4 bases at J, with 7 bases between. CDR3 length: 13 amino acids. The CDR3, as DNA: TGTGCCAGCAGCTTCCAGGGGAATCAGCCCCAGCATTTT. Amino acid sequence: CASSFQGNQPQHF.

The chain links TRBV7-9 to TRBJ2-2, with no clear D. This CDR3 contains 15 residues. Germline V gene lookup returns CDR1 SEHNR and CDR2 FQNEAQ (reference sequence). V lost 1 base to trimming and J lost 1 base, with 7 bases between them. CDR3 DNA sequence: TGTGCCAGCAGCTTAGTCAGCCGGAACACCGGGGAGCTGTTTTTT. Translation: CASSLVSRNTGELFF.

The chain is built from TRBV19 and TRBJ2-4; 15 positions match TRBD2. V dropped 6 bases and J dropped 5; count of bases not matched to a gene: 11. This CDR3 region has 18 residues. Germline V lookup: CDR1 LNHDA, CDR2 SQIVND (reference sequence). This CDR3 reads CASSPWTSGRAKENIQYF. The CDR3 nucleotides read TGTGCCAGTAGCCCCTGGACTAGCGGGAGGGCGAAGGAAAACATTCAGTACTTC.

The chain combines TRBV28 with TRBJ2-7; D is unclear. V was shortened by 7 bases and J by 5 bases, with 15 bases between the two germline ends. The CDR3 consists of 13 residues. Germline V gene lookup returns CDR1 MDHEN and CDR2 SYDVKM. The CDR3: CASKVLGENEQYF. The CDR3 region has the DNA TGTGCCAGCAAGGTCCTGGGTGAAAACGAGCAGTACTTC.

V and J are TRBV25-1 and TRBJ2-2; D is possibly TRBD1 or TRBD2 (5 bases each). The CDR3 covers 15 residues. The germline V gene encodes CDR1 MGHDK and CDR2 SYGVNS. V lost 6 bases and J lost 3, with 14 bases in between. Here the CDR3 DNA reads TGTGCCAGCAGGTCCCTCCGGGACGACACCGGGGAGCTGTTTTTT. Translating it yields CASRSLRDDTGELFF.

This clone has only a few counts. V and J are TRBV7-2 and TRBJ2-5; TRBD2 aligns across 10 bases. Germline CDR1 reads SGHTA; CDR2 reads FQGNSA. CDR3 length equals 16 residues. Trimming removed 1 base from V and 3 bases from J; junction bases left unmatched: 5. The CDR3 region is CASSLVSGLAEETQYF. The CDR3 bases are TGTGCCAGCAGCTTAGTATCAGGACTAGCGGAAGAGACCCAGTACTTC.

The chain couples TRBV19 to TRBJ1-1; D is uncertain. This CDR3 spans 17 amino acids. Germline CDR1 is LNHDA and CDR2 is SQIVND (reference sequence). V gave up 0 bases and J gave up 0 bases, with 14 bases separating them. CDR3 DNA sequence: TGTGCCAGTAGTATAGAGGGGTGGGGAGGCATGAACACTGAAGCTTTCTTT. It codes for CASSIEGWGGMNTEAFF.

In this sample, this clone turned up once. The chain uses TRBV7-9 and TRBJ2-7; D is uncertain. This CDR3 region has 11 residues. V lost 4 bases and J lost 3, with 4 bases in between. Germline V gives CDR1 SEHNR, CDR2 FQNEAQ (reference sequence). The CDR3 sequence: CASSSHYEQYF. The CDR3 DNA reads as TGTGCCAGCAGCTCGCACTACGAGCAGTACTTC.

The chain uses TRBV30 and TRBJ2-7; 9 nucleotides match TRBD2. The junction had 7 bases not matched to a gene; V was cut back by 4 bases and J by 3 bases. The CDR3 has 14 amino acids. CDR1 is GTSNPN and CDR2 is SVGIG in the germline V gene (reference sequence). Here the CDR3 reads CAWTPGLAYYEQYF. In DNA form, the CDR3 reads TGTGCCTGGACTCCGGGACTAGCTTACTACGAGCAGTACTTC.

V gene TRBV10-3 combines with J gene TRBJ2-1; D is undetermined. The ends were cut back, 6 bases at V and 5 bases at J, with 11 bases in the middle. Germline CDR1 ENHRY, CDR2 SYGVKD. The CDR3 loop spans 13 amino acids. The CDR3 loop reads CAIRGGIDNEQFF. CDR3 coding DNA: TGTGCCATCAGGGGCGGAATAGACAATGAGCAGTTCTTC.

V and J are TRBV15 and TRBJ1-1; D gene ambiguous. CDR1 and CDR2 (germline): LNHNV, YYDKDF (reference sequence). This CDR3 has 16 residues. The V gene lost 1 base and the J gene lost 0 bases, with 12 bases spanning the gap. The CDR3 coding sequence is TGTGCCACCAGCAGAGTCCCCCCGGGAGTGAACACTGAAGCTTTCTTT. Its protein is CATSRVPPGVNTEAFF.

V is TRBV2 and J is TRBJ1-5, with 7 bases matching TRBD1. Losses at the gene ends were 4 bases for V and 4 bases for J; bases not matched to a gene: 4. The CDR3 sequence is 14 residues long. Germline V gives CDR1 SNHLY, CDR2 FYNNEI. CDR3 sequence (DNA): TGTGCCAGCAGTGTAACAGGGGCAAATCAGCCCCAGCATTTT. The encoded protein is CASSVTGANQPQHF.

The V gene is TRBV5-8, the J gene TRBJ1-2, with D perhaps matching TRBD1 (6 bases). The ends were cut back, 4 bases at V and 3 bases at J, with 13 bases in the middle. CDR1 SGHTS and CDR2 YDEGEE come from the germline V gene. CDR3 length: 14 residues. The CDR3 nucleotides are TGTGCCAGCAGCGTTCCAGGGGATCACTATGGCTACACCTTC. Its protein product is CASSVPGDHYGYTF.

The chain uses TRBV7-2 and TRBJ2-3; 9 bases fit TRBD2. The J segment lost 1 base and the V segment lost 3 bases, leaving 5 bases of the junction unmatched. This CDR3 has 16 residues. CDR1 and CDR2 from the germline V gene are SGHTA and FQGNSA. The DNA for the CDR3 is TGTGCCAGCAGCTTGTTCGGCGGGGGGGGCACAGATACGCAGTATTTT. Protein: CASSLFGGGGTDTQYF.

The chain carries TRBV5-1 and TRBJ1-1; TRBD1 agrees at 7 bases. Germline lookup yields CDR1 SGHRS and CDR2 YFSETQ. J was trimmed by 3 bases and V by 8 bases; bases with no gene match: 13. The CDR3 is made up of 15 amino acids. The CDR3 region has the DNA TGCGCCAGTTCGACAGGGCGGGTTGGGGACACTGAAGCTTTCTTT. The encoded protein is CASSTGRVGDTEAFF.

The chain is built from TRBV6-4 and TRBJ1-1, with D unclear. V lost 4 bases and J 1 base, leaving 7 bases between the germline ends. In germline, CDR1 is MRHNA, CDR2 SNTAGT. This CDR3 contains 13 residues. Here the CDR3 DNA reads TGTGCCAGCAGTGCGGAAGCGAACACTGAAGCTTTCTTT. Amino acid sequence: CASSAEANTEAFF.

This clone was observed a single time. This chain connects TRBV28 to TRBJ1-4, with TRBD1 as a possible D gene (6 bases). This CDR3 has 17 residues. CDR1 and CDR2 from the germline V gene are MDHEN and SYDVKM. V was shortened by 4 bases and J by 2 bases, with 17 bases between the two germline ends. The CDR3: CASSSGTHSGTNEKLFF. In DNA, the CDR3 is TGTGCCAGCAGTTCCGGGACACACTCCGGGACTAATGAAAAACTGTTTTTT.

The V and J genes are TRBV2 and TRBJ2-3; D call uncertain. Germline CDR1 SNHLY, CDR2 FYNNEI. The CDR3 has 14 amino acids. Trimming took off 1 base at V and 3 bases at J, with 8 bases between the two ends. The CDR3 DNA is TGTGCCAGCAGTGAAGTGTGGCGAACAGATACGCAGTATTTT. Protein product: CASSEVWRTDTQYF.

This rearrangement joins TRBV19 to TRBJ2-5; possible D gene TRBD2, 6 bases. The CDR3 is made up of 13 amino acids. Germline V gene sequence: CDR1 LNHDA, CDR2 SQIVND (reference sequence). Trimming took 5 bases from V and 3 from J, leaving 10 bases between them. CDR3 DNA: TGTGCCAGTAGTCGCGGGGTCGAAGAGACCCAGTACTTC. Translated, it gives CASSRGVEETQYF.

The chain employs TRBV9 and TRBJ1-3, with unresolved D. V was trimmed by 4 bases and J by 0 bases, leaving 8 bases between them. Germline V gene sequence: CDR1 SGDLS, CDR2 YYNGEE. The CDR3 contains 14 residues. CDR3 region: CASSPLASGNTIYF. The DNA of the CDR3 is TGTGCCAGCAGCCCCCTCGCCTCTGGAAACACCATATATTTT.

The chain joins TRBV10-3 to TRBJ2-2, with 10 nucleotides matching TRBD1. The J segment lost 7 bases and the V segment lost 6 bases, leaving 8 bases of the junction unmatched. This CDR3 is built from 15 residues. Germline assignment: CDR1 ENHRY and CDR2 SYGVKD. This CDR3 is CAIRRQGARGGELFF. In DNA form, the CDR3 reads TGTGCCATCAGGAGACAGGGGGCTCGCGGCGGGGAGCTGTTTTTT.

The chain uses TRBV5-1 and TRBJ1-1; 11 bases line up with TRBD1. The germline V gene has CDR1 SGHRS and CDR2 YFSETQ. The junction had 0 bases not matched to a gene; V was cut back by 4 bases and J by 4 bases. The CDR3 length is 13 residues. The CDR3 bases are TGCGCCAGCAGCGGGACAGGGGGCACTGAAGCTTTCTTT. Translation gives CASSGTGGTEAFF.

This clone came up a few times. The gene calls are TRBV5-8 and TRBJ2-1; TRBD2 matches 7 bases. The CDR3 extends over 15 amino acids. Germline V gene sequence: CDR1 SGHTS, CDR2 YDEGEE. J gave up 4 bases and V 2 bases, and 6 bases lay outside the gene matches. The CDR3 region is CASSFGGRAYNEQFF. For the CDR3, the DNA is TGTGCCAGCAGCTTTGGGGGGAGGGCGTACAATGAGCAGTTCTTC.